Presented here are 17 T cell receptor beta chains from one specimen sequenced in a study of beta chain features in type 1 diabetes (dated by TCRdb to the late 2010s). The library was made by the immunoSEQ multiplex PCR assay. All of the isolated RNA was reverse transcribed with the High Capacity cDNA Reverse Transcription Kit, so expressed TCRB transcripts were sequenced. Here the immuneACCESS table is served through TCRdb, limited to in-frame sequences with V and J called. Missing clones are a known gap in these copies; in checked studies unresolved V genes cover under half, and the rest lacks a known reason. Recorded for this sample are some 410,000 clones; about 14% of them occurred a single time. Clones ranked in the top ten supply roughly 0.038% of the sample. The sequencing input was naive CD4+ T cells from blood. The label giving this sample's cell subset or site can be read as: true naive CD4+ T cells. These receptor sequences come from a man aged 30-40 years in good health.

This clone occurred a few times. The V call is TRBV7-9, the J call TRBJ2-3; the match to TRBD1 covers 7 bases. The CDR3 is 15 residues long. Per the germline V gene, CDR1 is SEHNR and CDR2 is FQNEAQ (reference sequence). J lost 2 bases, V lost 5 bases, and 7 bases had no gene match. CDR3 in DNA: TGTGCCAGCAGCCACAGGGACAGATACACAGATACGCAGTATTTT. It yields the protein CASSHRDRYTDTQYF.

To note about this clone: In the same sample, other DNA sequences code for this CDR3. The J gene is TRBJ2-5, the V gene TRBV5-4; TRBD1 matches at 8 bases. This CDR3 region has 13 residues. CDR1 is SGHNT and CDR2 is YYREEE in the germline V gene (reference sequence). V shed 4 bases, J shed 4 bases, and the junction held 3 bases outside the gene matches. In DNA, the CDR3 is TGTGCCAGCAGCCCCGGGACAGGAGAGACCCAGTACTTC. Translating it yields CASSPGTGETQYF.

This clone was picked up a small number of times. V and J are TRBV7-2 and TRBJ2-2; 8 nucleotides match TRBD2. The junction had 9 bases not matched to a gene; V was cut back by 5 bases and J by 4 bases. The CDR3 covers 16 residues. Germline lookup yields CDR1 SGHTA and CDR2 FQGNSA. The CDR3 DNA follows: TGTGCCAGCAGCCGAAGACTAGCGTCGGGCACCGGGGAGCTGTTTTTT. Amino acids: CASSRRLASGTGELFF. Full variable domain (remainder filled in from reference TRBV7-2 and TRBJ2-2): GAGVSQSPSNKVTEKGKDVELRCDPISGHTALYWYRQSLGQGLEFLIYFQGNSAPDKSGLPSDRFSAERTGGSVSTLTIQRTQQEDSAVYLCASSRRLASGTGELFFGEGSRLTVL.

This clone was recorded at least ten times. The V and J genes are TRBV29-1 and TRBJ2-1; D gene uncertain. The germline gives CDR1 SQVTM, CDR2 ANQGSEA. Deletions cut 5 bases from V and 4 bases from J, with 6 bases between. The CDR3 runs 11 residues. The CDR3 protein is CSVFNYNEQFF. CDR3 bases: TGCAGCGTTTTCAATTACAATGAGCAGTTCTTC.

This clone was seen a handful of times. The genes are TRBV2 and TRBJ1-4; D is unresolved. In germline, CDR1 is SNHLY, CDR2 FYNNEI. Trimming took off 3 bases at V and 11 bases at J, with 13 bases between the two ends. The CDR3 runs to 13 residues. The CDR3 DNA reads TGTGCCAGCAGTGAGGACCGGGGAACTAAACTGTTTTTT. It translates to CASSEDRGTKLFF.

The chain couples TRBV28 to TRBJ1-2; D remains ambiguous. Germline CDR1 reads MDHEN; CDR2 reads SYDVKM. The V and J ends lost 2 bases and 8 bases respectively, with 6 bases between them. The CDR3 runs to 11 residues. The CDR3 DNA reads TGTGCCAGCAGTTTAGGCAGGGGCTACACCTTC. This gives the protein CASSLGRGYTF.

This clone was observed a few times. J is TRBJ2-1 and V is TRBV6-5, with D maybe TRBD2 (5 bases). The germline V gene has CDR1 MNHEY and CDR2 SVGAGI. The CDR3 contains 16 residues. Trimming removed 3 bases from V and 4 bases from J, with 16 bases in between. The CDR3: CASSYFLATGYNEQFF. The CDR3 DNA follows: TGTGCCAGCAGTTATTTTCTAGCTACGGGGTACAATGAGCAGTTCTTC.

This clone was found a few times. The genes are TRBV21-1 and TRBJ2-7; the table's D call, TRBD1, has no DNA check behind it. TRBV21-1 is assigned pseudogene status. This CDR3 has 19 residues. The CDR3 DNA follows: TGTGCCAGCAGCAATTCCCCACAGCAAGGGGGCTTCAAATCCTACGAGCAGTACGTC. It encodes CASSNSPQQGGFKSYEQYV.

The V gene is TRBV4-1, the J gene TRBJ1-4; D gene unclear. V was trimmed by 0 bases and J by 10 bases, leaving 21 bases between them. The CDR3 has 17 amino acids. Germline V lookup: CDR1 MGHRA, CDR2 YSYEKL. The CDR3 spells CASSQDQRGLEYRKLFF. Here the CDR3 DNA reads TGCGCCAGCAGCCAAGATCAAAGAGGGCTCGAATATCGAAAACTGTTTTTT.

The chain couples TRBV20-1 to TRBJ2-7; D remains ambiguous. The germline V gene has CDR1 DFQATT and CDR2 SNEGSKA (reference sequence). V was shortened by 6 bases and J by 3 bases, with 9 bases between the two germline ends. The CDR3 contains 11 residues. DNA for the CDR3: TGCAGTGCCCAGTCAGGCTACGAGCAGTACTTC. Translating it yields CSAQSGYEQYF.

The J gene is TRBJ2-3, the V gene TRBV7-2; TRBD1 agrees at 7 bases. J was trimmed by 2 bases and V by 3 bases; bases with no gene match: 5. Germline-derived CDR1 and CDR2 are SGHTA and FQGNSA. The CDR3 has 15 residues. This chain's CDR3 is CASSLGTAFTDTQYF. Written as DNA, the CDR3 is TGTGCCAGCAGCTTGGGGACAGCATTCACAGATACGCAGTATTTT.

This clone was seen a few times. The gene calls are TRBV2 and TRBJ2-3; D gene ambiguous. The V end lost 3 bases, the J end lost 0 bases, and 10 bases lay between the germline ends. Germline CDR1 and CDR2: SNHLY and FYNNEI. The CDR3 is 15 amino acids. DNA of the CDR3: TGTGCCAGCAGTGACTTTGGAGCTAGCACAGATACGCAGTATTTT. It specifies CASSDFGASTDTQYF.

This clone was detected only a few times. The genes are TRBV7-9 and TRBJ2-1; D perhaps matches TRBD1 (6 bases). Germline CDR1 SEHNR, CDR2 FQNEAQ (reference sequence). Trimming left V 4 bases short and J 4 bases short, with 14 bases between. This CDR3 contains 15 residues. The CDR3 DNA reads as TGTGCCAGCAGCTCGGGACAAATCACTTACAATGAGCAGTTCTTC. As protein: CASSSGQITYNEQFF.

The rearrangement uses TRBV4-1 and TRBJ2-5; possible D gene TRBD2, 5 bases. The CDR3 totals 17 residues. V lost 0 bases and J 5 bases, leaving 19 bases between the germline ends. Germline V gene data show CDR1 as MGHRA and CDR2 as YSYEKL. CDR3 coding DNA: TGCGCCAGCAGCCAAGACGGCGCGGGCGGTTTGATCGAGACCCAGTACTTC. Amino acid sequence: CASSQDGAGGLIETQYF.

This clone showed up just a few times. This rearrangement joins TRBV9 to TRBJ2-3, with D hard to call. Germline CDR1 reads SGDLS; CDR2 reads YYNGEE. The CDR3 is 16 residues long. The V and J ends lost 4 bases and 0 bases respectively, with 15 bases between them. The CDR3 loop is CASSPISTASTDTQYF. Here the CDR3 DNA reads TGTGCCAGCAGCCCCATTTCAACGGCCAGCACAGATACGCAGTATTTT.

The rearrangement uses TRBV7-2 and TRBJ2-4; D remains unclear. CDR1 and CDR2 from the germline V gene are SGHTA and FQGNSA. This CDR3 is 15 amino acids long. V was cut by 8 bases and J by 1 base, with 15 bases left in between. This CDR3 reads CASRQELSAKNIQYF. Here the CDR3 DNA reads TGTGCCAGCCGGCAGGAGTTGTCGGCCAAAAACATTCAGTACTTC.

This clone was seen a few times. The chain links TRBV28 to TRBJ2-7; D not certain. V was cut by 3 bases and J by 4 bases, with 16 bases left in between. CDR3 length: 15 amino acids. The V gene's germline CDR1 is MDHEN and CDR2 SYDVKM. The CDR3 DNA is TGTGCCAGCAGTTTGGCTTCGGGCAGGTGGTACGAGCAGTACTTC. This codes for CASSLASGRWYEQYF.